This T cell receptor beta chain was documented in a study of neurological immune-mediated disorders. Ten or more counts support this clonotype. TCRdb re-derived calls from the 5' RACE reads in MiXCR, one entry per CDR3 protein. The table shows approximately 38,000 distinct CDR3 sequences, with less than 9% occurring only once. Germline V CDR1 and CDR2: SGHRS, YFSETQ. The CDR3 sequence is 15 residues long. Trimming left V 5 bases short and J 3 bases short, with 15 bases between. The genes are TRBV5-1 and TRBJ2-1; tentative D call: TRBD1 (6 bases). The sequence was collected from a man in his forties or fifties in good health. The specimen was CD4+ T cells from blood. The CDR3 DNA is TGCGCCAGCAGTCAGGATGGACAGCACTACAATGAGCAGTTCTTC. This encodes CASSQDGQHYNEQFF.